The 16 T cell receptor beta chains below all came from one sample that was sequenced in a study of blood T cell repertoires in COVID-19. TCRdb's copy holds only in-frame clones and misses some; the assay was immunoSEQ multiplex PCR. The table has approximately 260,000 clones, about 90% seen once. The sample consisted of peripheral blood. These receptors all come from a man aged 60-69 years who had recovered from COVID-19.

This sequence joins TRBV12-5 and TRBJ1-2; D is undetermined. Trimming shortened V by 0 bases and J by 7 bases, and 9 bases separated the two germline ends. Germline V lookup: CDR1 LGHNT, CDR2 FRNRAP. The CDR3 contains 13 residues. The CDR3, as DNA: TGTGCTAGTGGTTTGGTACAACGTTCTGGCTACACCTTC. This codes for CASGLVQRSGYTF.

V usage is TRBV18 and J usage is TRBJ2-6; no clear D gene. This CDR3 has 18 residues. Germline loops: CDR1 KGHSH, CDR2 LQKENI. V shed 5 bases and J shed 5 bases, with 22 bases lying between them. The DNA for the CDR3 is TGTGCCAGCTCATCCATCAGAACCGCCCCTTCTCGGGCCAACGTCCTGACTTTC. Protein product: CASSSIRTAPSRANVLTF.

Only a few counts were recorded for this clone. The CDR3 loop reads CASSVRDRKRADTQYF. For the CDR3, the DNA is TGTGCCAGCAGCGTTCGGGACAGGAAGAGGGCAGATACGCAGTATTTT. V gene TRBV5-8 combines with J gene TRBJ2-3; 8 bases fit TRBD1. The CDR3 totals 16 residues. The junction had 11 bases not matched to a gene; V was cut back by 4 bases and J by 4 bases. Germline assignment: CDR1 SGHTS and CDR2 YDEGEE.

This clone was observed a handful of times. The V and J genes are TRBV28 and TRBJ1-2; maybe TRBD1 (6 bases). V lost 5 bases, J lost 0 bases, and 19 bases lay in between. The CDR3 length is 17 residues. Looked up from germline, CDR1 is MDHEN and CDR2 is SYDVKM. Here the CDR3 DNA reads TGTGCCAGCAGTCTACTCGCACTCCGGACAGCTAACTATGGCTACACCTTC. Translation: CASSLLALRTANYGYTF.

The chain links TRBV19 to TRBJ2-1; 8 nucleotides match TRBD1. V lost 7 bases, J lost 9 bases, and 11 bases stayed unmatched. Germline CDR1 and CDR2: LNHDA and SQIVND (reference sequence). The CDR3 totals 14 residues. This chain's CDR3 is CASMGQGAGAEQFF. The CDR3 nucleotides are TGTGCCAGTATGGGGCAGGGGGCTGGTGCTGAGCAGTTCTTC.

V usage is TRBV6-6 and J usage is TRBJ1-5; the D is unclear. The germline V gene encodes CDR1 MNHNY and CDR2 SVGAGI (reference sequence). The CDR3 runs to 14 residues. V was trimmed by 6 bases and J by 3 bases, leaving 12 bases between them. DNA of the CDR3: TGTGCCAGCAGCTCAGGAGGCTACAATCAGCCCCAGCATTTT. Translation: CASSSGGYNQPQHF.

This clone has only one observation. The V and J genes are TRBV7-9 and TRBJ2-1; TRBD1 might be the D (7 bases). V was shortened by 5 bases and J by 8 bases, with 13 bases between the two germline ends. This CDR3 region has 13 residues. Germline V gene data show CDR1 as SEHNR and CDR2 as FQNEAQ (reference sequence). The CDR3 bases are TGTGCCAGCAGCCCAGGGGGAGGTTATGAGCAGTTCTTC. This translates into CASSPGGGYEQFF.

The V gene is TRBV19, the J gene TRBJ1-4; no firm D call. The V gene lost 3 bases and the J gene lost 0 bases, with 17 bases spanning the gap. Germline CDR1 is LNHDA and CDR2 is SQIVND (reference sequence). There are 18 residues in the CDR3. CDR3 residues: CASSMRMRAAATNEKLFF. The CDR3 bases are TGTGCCAGTAGTATGAGGATGAGAGCGGCTGCAACTAATGAAAAACTGTTTTTT.

This chain links TRBV30 with TRBJ2-1; 8 bases align to TRBD2. In germline, CDR1 is GTSNPN, CDR2 SVGIG (reference sequence). Trimming took 2 bases from V and 4 from J; bases not matched to a gene: 7. The CDR3 runs 15 residues. The CDR3 bases are TGTGCCTGGAGTTATGAGGCTAGCGGGTACAATGAGCAGTTCTTC. Translation gives CAWSYEASGYNEQFF.

The rearrangement uses TRBV10-3 and TRBJ2-7, with TRBD1 as a possible D gene (5 bases). This CDR3 contains 13 residues. Trimming took off 5 bases at V and 2 bases at J, with 10 bases between the two ends. CDR1 and CDR2 from the germline V gene are ENHRY and SYGVKD. The CDR3 nucleotides read TGTGCCATCAGTCTACAGGTCACCTACGAGCAGTACTTC. This codes for CAISLQVTYEQYF.

The rearrangement uses TRBV9 and TRBJ2-3; 12 nucleotides line up with TRBD2. V gave up 3 bases and J gave up 6 bases; unmatched junction bases: 5. In germline, CDR1 is SGDLS, CDR2 YYNGEE. CDR3 size: 15 residues. The CDR3 protein is CASSASGGATDTQYF. CDR3 bases: TGTGCCAGCAGCGCTAGCGGGGGGGCCACGGATACGCAGTATTTT. The whole variable domain, filled in from reference TRBV9 and TRBJ2-3, reads DSGVTQTPKHLITATGQRVTLRCSPRSGDLSVYWYQQSLDQGLQFLIQYYNGEERAKGNILERFSAQQFPDLHSELNLSSLELGDSALYFCASSASGGATDTQYFGPGTRLTVL.

V usage is TRBV10-2 and J usage is TRBJ1-4; tentative D call: TRBD1 (6 bases). CDR3 length: 16 residues. The germline CDR1 and CDR2 sequences are WSHSY and SAAADI. The V and J ends lost 3 bases and 1 base respectively, with 12 bases between them. CDR3 loop: CASSDPRDITNEKLFF. The CDR3 nucleotides read TGCGCCAGCAGTGACCCGAGGGACATAACTAATGAAAAACTGTTTTTT.

The CDR3 region is CASSPEQKGTKNTGELFF. The CDR3 coding sequence is TGTGCCAGCTCACCCGAACAAAAAGGGACAAAAAACACCGGGGAGCTGTTTTTT. This chain uses TRBV18 with TRBJ2-2; D may be TRBD1 (6 bases). The CDR3 runs to 18 residues. Germline lookup yields CDR1 KGHSH and CDR2 LQKENI. V was trimmed by 3 bases and J by 2 bases, leaving 19 bases between them.

This chain uses TRBV7-2 with TRBJ1-4; TRBD1 aligns across 7 bases. The CDR3 is made up of 15 amino acids. The ends lost 5 bases at V and 8 bases at J; junction bases unmatched: 11. CDR1 and CDR2 from the germline V gene are SGHTA and FQGNSA. This CDR3 reads CASSPTGPGAEKLFF. CDR3 nucleotides: TGTGCCAGCAGCCCGACAGGGCCCGGAGCGGAAAAACTGTTTTTT.

The chain recombines TRBV15 with TRBJ1-2; D unclear. Trimming removed 1 base at V and 5 bases at J, with 11 bases between. The CDR3 covers 14 residues. CDR1 and CDR2 (germline): LNHNV, YYDKDF (reference sequence). The CDR3 protein is CATSRAALNYGYTF. The CDR3 bases are TGTGCCACCAGCAGAGCCGCGTTAAATTATGGCTACACCTTC.

This clone came up a few times. This rearrangement joins TRBV19 to TRBJ2-7; possibly TRBD2 for D (5 bases). There are 14 residues in the CDR3. Germline CDR1 LNHDA, CDR2 SQIVND (reference sequence). V was clipped by 4 bases and J by 3 bases, with 13 bases between them. The CDR3 loop is CASSTREKFYEQYF. CDR3 bases: TGTGCCAGTAGTACCCGGGAAAAATTCTACGAGCAGTACTTC.